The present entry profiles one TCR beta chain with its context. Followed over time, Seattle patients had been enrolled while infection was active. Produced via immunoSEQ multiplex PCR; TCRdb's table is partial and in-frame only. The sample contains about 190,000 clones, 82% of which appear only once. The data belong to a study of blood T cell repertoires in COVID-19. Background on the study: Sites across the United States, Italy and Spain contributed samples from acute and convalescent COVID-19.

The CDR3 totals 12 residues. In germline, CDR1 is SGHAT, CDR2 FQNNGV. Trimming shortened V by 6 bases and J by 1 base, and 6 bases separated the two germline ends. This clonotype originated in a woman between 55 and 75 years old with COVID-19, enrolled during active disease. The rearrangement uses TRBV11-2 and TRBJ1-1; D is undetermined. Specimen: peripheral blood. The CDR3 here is CASSFRNTEAFF. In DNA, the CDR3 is TGTGCCAGCAGTTTTAGGAACACTGAAGCTTTCTTT.